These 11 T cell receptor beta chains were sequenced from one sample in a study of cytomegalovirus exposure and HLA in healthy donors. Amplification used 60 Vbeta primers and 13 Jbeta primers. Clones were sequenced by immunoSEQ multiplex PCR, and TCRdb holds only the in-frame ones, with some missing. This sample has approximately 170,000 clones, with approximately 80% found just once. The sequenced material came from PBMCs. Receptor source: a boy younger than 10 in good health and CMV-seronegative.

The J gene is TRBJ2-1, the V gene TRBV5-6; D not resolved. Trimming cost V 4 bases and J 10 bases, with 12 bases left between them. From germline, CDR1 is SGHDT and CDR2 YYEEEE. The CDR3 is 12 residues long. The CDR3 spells CASSPAVGEQFF. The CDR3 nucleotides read TGTGCCAGCAGCCCTGCGGTTGGCGAGCAGTTCTTC.

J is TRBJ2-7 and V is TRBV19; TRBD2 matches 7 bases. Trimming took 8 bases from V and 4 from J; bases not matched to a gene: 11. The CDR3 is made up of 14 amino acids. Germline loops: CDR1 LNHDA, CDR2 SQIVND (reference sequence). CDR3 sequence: CASSQGAGTYEQYF. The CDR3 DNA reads TGTGCCAGTTCCCAAGGAGCGGGAACGTACGAGCAGTACTTC.

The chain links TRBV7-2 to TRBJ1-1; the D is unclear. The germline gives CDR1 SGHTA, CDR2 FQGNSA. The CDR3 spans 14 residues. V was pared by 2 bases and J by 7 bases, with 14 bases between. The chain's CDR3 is CASSLTDRGGEAFF. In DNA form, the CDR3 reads TGTGCCAGCAGCTTAACCGATCGGGGTGGTGAAGCTTTCTTT.

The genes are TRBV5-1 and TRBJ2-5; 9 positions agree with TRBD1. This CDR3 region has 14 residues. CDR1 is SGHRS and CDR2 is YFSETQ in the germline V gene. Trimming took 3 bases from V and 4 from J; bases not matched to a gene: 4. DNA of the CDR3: TGCGCCAGCAGCTCAACAGGGGGCGCAGAGACCCAGTACTTC. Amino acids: CASSSTGGAETQYF. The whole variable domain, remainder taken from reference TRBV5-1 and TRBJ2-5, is KAGVTQTPRYLIKTRGQQVTLSCSPISGHRSVSWYQQTPGQGLQFLFEYFSETQRNKGNFPGRFSGRQFSNSRSEMNVSTLELGDSALYLCASSSTGGAETQYFGPGTRLLVL.

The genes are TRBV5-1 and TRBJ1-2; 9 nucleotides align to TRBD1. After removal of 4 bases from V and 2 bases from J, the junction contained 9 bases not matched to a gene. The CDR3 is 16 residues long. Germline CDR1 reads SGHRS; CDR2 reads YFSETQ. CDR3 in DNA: TGCGCCAGCAGCACGGGACAGGGTTTGGCGAACTATGGCTACACCTTC. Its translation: CASSTGQGLANYGYTF.

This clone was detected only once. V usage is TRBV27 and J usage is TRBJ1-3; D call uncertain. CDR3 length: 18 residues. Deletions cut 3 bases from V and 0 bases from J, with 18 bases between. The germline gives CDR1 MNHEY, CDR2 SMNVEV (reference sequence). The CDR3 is CASSFPPLRGNSGNTIYF. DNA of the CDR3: TGTGCCAGCAGTTTTCCCCCCCTTCGGGGAAACTCTGGAAACACCATATATTTT.

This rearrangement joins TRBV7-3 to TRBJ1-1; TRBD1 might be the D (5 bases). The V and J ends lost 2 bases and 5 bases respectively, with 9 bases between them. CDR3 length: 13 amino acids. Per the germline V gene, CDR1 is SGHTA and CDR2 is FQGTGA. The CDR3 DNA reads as TGTGCCAGCAGCTTAGGGGGGGGGACTGAAGCTTTCTTT. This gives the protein CASSLGGGTEAFF.

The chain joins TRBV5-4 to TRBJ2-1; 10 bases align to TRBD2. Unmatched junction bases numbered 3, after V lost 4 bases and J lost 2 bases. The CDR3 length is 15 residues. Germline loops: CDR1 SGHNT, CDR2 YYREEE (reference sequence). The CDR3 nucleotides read TGTGCCAGCAGCCCTAGCGGGAGACCCTACAATGAGCAGTTCTTC. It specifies CASSPSGRPYNEQFF.

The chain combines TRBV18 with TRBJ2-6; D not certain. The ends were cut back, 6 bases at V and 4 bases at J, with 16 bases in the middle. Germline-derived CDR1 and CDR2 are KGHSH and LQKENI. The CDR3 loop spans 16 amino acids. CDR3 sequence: CASSRTAGSGANVLTF. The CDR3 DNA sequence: TGTGCCAGCTCGAGAACAGCAGGCTCCGGGGCCAACGTCCTGACTTTC.

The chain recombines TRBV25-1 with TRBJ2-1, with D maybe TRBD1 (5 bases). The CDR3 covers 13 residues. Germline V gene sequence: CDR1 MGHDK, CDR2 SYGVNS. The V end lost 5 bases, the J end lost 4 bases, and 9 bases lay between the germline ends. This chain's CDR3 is CASSQGPYNEQFF. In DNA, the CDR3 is TGTGCCAGCAGTCAGGGCCCTTACAATGAGCAGTTCTTC.

CDR3 residues: CASRKTGGTEAFF. The DNA for the CDR3 is TGTGCCAGCCGTAAGACAGGGGGCACTGAAGCTTTCTTT. The chain links TRBV2 to TRBJ1-1; 9 bases map to TRBD1. Germline loops: CDR1 SNHLY, CDR2 FYNNEI. J gave up 4 bases and V 8 bases, and 5 bases lay outside the gene matches. The CDR3 has 13 residues.